Shown below are 32 T cell receptor beta chains from a single sample sequenced in a study of cytomegalovirus exposure and HLA in healthy donors. PCR involved 60 Vbeta and 13 Jbeta primers. The table came from immunoSEQ multiplex PCR; TCRdb's copy has only in-frame clones and leaves some out. The sample has some 200,000 clones. The sample taken for sequencing was PBMCs. These receptors all come from a man aged 25-40 years in good health and CMV-seronegative.

The chain recombines TRBV10-3 with TRBJ2-2; TRBD2 is a possible D gene (6 bases). Germline values: CDR1 ENHRY, CDR2 SYGVKD. The CDR3 loop spans 16 amino acids. Trimming pared 0 bases from V and 4 bases from J, leaving 12 bases between. CDR3 bases: TGTGCCATCAGTGAGTCCGGGGGTTTGGGCACCGGGGAGCTGTTTTTT. This codes for CAISESGGLGTGELFF.

This rearrangement joins TRBV7-2 to TRBJ1-2; possibly TRBD1 for D (6 bases). This CDR3 has 16 residues. The V end was cut by 5 bases, the J end by 4 bases, with 20 bases between. The germline gives CDR1 SGHTA, CDR2 FQGNSA. The CDR3 loop is CASSPVQGGQSYGYTF. Written as DNA, the CDR3 is TGTGCCAGCAGCCCCGTTCAAGGCGGACAGTCCTATGGCTACACCTTC.

CDR3 in DNA: TGTGCCAGCAGCCCTAGCGGCAGGGCCACCCTAGCGGATTACAATGAGCAGTTCTTC. It is translated as CASSPSGRATLADYNEQFF. The chain employs TRBV14 and TRBJ2-1, with 7 bases that match TRBD2. CDR1 SGHDN and CDR2 FVKESK come from the germline V gene. The J segment lost 4 bases and the V segment lost 4 bases, leaving 19 bases of the junction unmatched. CDR3 length: 19 amino acids.

The chain employs TRBV4-3 and TRBJ1-4; D not certain. The CDR3 spans 16 residues. Germline V gene lookup returns CDR1 LGHNA and CDR2 YSLEER. Trimming left V 0 bases short and J 4 bases short, with 12 bases between. CDR3 sequence: CASSQEEAGNNEKLFF. CDR3 nucleotide sequence: TGCGCCAGCAGCCAAGAGGAGGCAGGAAATAATGAAAAACTGTTTTTT.

The chain recombines TRBV10-1 with TRBJ1-4; D not certain. Between the trimmed V and J ends, which lost 6 bases and 8 bases, there was a span of 13 bases. The CDR3 runs 13 residues. The germline V gene has CDR1 WNHNN and CDR2 SYGVQD (reference sequence). The CDR3 coding sequence is TGCGCCAGCAGCCAGCGGCTTGGAGAAAAACTGTTTTTT. It codes for CASSQRLGEKLFF.

The chain employs TRBV6-5 and TRBJ2-6; D possibly corresponds to TRBD1 (7 bases). CDR3 size: 15 residues. V was cut by 8 bases and J by 3 bases, with 14 bases left in between. The germline gives CDR1 MNHEY, CDR2 SVGAGI. This CDR3 is CASGPGGSGANVLTF. The CDR3, as DNA: TGTGCCAGCGGACCAGGGGGGAGTGGGGCCAACGTCCTGACTTTC.

The rearrangement links TRBV30 to TRBJ2-1; TRBD2 agrees at 10 bases. Germline trimming cut 1 base from V and 0 bases from J; bases unmatched to any gene: 3. The germline V gene encodes CDR1 GTSNPN and CDR2 SVGIG (reference sequence). This CDR3 has 16 residues. The CDR3 sequence is CAWSEASGSSYNEQFF. The CDR3, as DNA: TGTGCCTGGAGTGAGGCTAGCGGGAGCTCCTACAATGAGCAGTTCTTC.

The rearrangement joins TRBV18 to TRBJ1-1, with 7 bases fitting TRBD1. V shed 2 bases and J 1 base; nucleotides not matched to a gene: 1. The CDR3 spans 14 residues. From germline, CDR1 is KGHSH and CDR2 LQKENI. DNA for the CDR3: TGTGCCAGCTCACCAACAGGGGAGAACACTGAAGCTTTCTTT. Translation: CASSPTGENTEAFF. Based on the CDR3 plus reference TRBV18 and TRBJ1-1, the full variable domain is NAGVMQNPRHLVRRRGQEARLRCSPMKGHSHVYWYRQLPEEGLKFMVYLQKENIIDESGMPKERFSAEFPKEGPSILRIQQVVRGDSAAYFCASSPTGENTEAFFGQGTRLTVV.

V gene TRBV11-3 combines with J gene TRBJ2-1; D is unresolved. This CDR3 region has 13 residues. Trimming stripped 3 bases from V and 0 bases from J, with 3 bases between. Germline V gives CDR1 SGHNT, CDR2 YENEEA. CDR3 sequence reads: CASSFNSYNEQFF. DNA for the CDR3: TGTGCCAGCAGCTTCAACTCCTACAATGAGCAGTTCTTC.

The chain combines TRBV12-5 with TRBJ2-3; TRBD1 aligns across 9 bases. The trim removed 6 bases at V and 2 bases at J, leaving 3 bases unmatched. The length of the CDR3 is 14 residues. Germline CDR1 LGHNT, CDR2 FRNRAP. Here the CDR3 reads CASGWDRDTDTQYF. CDR3 DNA sequence: TGTGCTAGTGGGTGGGACAGGGACACAGATACGCAGTATTTT.

The rearrangement joins TRBV4-3 to TRBJ2-6, with D hard to call. V lost 0 bases, J lost 2 bases, and 5 bases lay in between. The CDR3 extends over 15 amino acids. Per germline, CDR1 LGHNA and CDR2 YSLEER. CDR3 bases: TGCGCCAGCAGCCAAGATGGCCCTGGGGCCAACGTCCTGACTTTC. Translation gives CASSQDGPGANVLTF.

The rearrangement links TRBV7-6 to TRBJ1-5, with D hard to call. The V end lost 5 bases, the J end lost 4 bases, and 21 bases lay between the germline ends. CDR3 length: 17 amino acids. The germline V gene encodes CDR1 SGHVS and CDR2 FNYEAQ. The CDR3 spells CASSPTLHTSQNQPQHF. The CDR3 region has the DNA TGTGCCAGCAGCCCAACCCTGCACACCAGTCAAAATCAGCCCCAGCATTTT.

The CDR3 coding sequence is TGTGCCATCAGTGAGTATTCGGACAGGGTGAACACTGAAGCTTTCTTT. Protein sequence: CAISEYSDRVNTEAFF. The V call is TRBV10-3, the J call TRBJ1-1; 8 nucleotides line up with TRBD1. The CDR3 loop spans 16 amino acids. J was trimmed by 0 bases and V by 1 base; bases with no gene match: 4. Germline CDR1 is ENHRY and CDR2 is SYGVKD.

Worth noting for this clone: No conserved phenylalanine or tryptophan ends this CDR3, so it is likely a read error. This chain links TRBV4-1 with TRBJ2-2, with D maybe TRBD2 (6 bases). Germline CDR1 MGHRA, CDR2 YSYEKL. Deletions cut 5 bases from V and 5 bases from J, with 9 bases between. The CDR3 sequence is 13 residues long. CDR3 region: CASSFGGTGELFS. The CDR3 region has the DNA TGCGCCAGCAGCTTCGGGGGAACCGGGGAGCTGTTTTCT.

As concerns this clone: The sample carries other DNA sequences with the same CDR3. The rearrangement links TRBV5-1 to TRBJ2-2, with 12 nucleotides matching TRBD2. Germline V gene data show CDR1 as SGHRS and CDR2 as YFSETQ. This CDR3 has 15 amino acids. V was clipped by 2 bases and J by 5 bases; unmatched bases: 1. The chain's CDR3 is CASSLGLAGTGELFF. For the CDR3, the DNA is TGCGCCAGCAGCTTAGGACTAGCGGGGACCGGGGAGCTGTTTTTT.

The V gene is TRBV5-4, the J gene TRBJ1-4; 7 bases map to TRBD1. The germline gives CDR1 SGHNT, CDR2 YYREEE (reference sequence). Trimming cost V 2 bases and J 0 bases; bases outside gene matches: 7. The CDR3 length is 17 residues. Here the CDR3 reads CASSFLQGSATNEKLFF. DNA of the CDR3: TGTGCCAGCAGCTTTTTACAGGGGTCTGCAACTAATGAAAAACTGTTTTTT.

The V call is TRBV5-1, the J call TRBJ1-2; D not resolved. CDR1 is SGHRS and CDR2 is YFSETQ in the germline V gene. V dropped 1 base and J dropped 5 bases, with 24 bases sitting between them. The CDR3 consists of 18 residues. Here the CDR3 DNA reads TGCGCCAGCAGCTTGCTGGGAGGGAGCTCTAACGCTCCTTATGGCTACACCTTC. Amino acids: CASSLLGGSSNAPYGYTF.

The J gene is TRBJ2-3, the V gene TRBV11-2; D is perhaps TRBD2 (5 bases). V was cut by 5 bases and J by 1 base, with 10 bases left in between. This CDR3 region has 14 residues. CDR1 and CDR2 (germline): SGHAT, FQNNGV. The CDR3 sequence: CASSQLVRTDTQYF. CDR3 bases: TGTGCCAGCAGCCAACTAGTGCGCACAGATACGCAGTATTTT.

The chain links TRBV5-6 to TRBJ2-7; 7 nucleotides align to TRBD1. Germline trimming cut 3 bases from V and 3 bases from J; bases unmatched to any gene: 12. Germline V lookup: CDR1 SGHDT, CDR2 YYEEEE. CDR3 size: 16 residues. The CDR3: CASSSAGTATLYEQYF. The CDR3 DNA follows: TGTGCCAGCAGCTCCGCTGGGACAGCGACCCTCTACGAGCAGTACTTC.

V is TRBV25-1 and J is TRBJ2-7; 7 bases fit TRBD1. Germline V CDR1 and CDR2: MGHDK, SYGVNS. Trimming cost V 4 bases and J 2 bases; bases outside gene matches: 2. This CDR3 has 13 amino acids. CDR3 nucleotides: TGTGCCAGCAGTGTGACAGGGACCTACGAGCAGTACTTC. It specifies CASSVTGTYEQYF.

This sequence joins TRBV10-1 and TRBJ2-3, with 8 bases lining up with TRBD2. Germline values: CDR1 WNHNN, CDR2 SYGVQD (reference sequence). Trimming took 3 bases from V and 5 from J; bases not matched to a gene: 7. The CDR3 consists of 15 residues. CDR3 sequence reads: CASSDPREGQDTQYF. The CDR3 DNA is TGCGCCAGCAGTGATCCCCGGGAGGGCCAAGATACGCAGTATTTT.

The V gene is TRBV30, the J gene TRBJ2-5; 9 bases match TRBD1. Germline V gene sequence: CDR1 GTSNPN, CDR2 SVGIG (reference sequence). The CDR3 runs 14 residues. Losses at the gene ends were 5 bases for V and 4 bases for J; bases not matched to a gene: 8. Written as DNA, the CDR3 is TGTGCCTGGCTCGGGACAGGGAGACGAGAGACCCAGTACTTC. Residues: CAWLGTGRRETQYF.

This sequence joins TRBV27 and TRBJ1-1; D might be TRBD1 (6 bases). The V and J ends lost 6 bases and 8 bases respectively, with 28 bases between them. The CDR3 has 17 amino acids. Germline values: CDR1 MNHEY, CDR2 SMNVEV (reference sequence). The CDR3 DNA follows: TGTGCCAGCAGCCAAGAGACAGGCGCAGGTAGGATTATGGAAGCTTTCTTT. Translated: CASSQETGAGRIMEAFF.

The J gene is TRBJ2-5, the V gene TRBV19, with 8 bases aligning to TRBD1. Germline V gives CDR1 LNHDA, CDR2 SQIVND (reference sequence). J was trimmed by 5 bases and V by 4 bases; bases with no gene match: 3. The CDR3 contains 13 residues. CDR3 sequence reads: CASSTTGGETQYF. Here the CDR3 DNA reads TGTGCCAGTAGTACAACAGGGGGGGAGACCCAGTACTTC.

The chain couples TRBV30 to TRBJ2-7, with D unresolved. CDR1 and CDR2 (germline): GTSNPN, SVGIG (reference sequence). The CDR3 length is 11 residues. V shed 5 bases and J shed 5 bases, with 10 bases lying between them. CDR3 in amino acids: CAWGKTDEQYF. In nucleotides, the CDR3 is TGTGCCTGGGGCAAGACTGACGAGCAGTACTTC.

The chain has TRBV9 and TRBJ2-1, with 11 bases lining up with TRBD2. Trimming removed 2 bases from V and 1 base from J; junction bases left unmatched: 8. The CDR3 contains 18 residues. Germline CDR1 reads SGDLS; CDR2 reads YYNGEE. CDR3 amino acids: CASSVPGLAEDSYNEQFF. Here the CDR3 DNA reads TGTGCCAGCAGCGTCCCGGGACTAGCGGAGGATTCCTACAATGAGCAGTTCTTC.

CDR3 amino acids: CASSLASGVRNEQFF. Here the CDR3 DNA reads TGTGCCAGCAGCCTTGCTAGCGGGGTCCGCAATGAGCAGTTCTTC. The chain has TRBV7-2 and TRBJ2-1; 9 bases align to TRBD2. V lost 5 bases and J lost 6; bases outside the gene matches: 8. Germline CDR1 SGHTA, CDR2 FQGNSA. This CDR3 spans 15 amino acids.

The chain combines TRBV28 with TRBJ1-1; TRBD1 agrees at 10 bases. The CDR3 has 20 amino acids. CDR1 is MDHEN and CDR2 is SYDVKM in the germline V gene. The V and J ends lost 2 bases and 5 bases, in that order; junction bases with no gene match: 20. CDR3 nucleotides: TGTGCCAGCAGTTTAGGAATTGGGACAGGGGATCTTTTTGTGGGTACTGAAGCTTTCTTT. Protein sequence: CASSLGIGTGDLFVGTEAFF.

The chain employs TRBV7-2 and TRBJ2-1, with 15 positions matching TRBD2. This CDR3 is built from 18 residues. Germline-derived CDR1 and CDR2 are SGHTA and FQGNSA. The junction had 8 bases not matched to a gene; V was cut back by 6 bases and J by 2 bases. The CDR3 protein is CASSPGLAGGRPYNEQFF. The CDR3 coding sequence is TGTGCCAGCAGTCCGGGACTAGCGGGGGGTCGGCCCTACAATGAGCAGTTCTTC. The full variable domain, its missing parts supplied by reference TRBV7-2 and TRBJ2-1, is GAGVSQSPSNKVTEKGKDVELRCDPISGHTALYWYRQSLGQGLEFLIYFQGNSAPDKSGLPSDRFSAERTGGSVSTLTIQRTQQEDSAVYLCASSPGLAGGRPYNEQFFGPGTRLTVL.

The chain recombines TRBV4-1 with TRBJ2-4; 8 positions match TRBD2. Trimming cost V 5 bases and J 8 bases; bases outside gene matches: 14. Germline values: CDR1 MGHRA, CDR2 YSYEKL. The CDR3 contains 16 residues. This CDR3 is CASSTGPHVGGDIQYF. The CDR3 DNA reads TGCGCCAGCAGCACCGGGCCTCACGTCGGGGGGGACATTCAGTACTTC.

The rearrangement uses TRBV6-5 and TRBJ2-7; D possibly corresponds to TRBD1 (6 bases). V was shortened by 5 bases and J by 2 bases, with 16 bases between the two germline ends. The CDR3 has 15 amino acids. Germline assignment: CDR1 MNHEY and CDR2 SVGAGI. Here the CDR3 DNA reads TGTGCCAGCAGTCGAATAACAGGGTCCCCCTACGAGCAGTACTTC. Amino acids: CASSRITGSPYEQYF.

The rearrangement uses TRBV28 and TRBJ2-1; 8 bases are a match to TRBD1. CDR1 is MDHEN and CDR2 is SYDVKM in the germline V gene. V lost 3 bases and J lost 9; bases outside the gene matches: 10. The CDR3 totals 15 residues. This CDR3 reads CASSFLVRDRSEQFF. The DNA for the CDR3 is TGTGCCAGCAGTTTTCTAGTCCGGGACAGGAGTGAGCAGTTCTTC.